The T cell receptor beta chain described here comes from a study of T cell responses to AZD1222 COVID-19 vaccine (dated by TCRdb to about 2021). The study in broad terms: Because spike-specific TCR depth and breadth did not differ between the two schedules, AZD1222 recipients who got a second dose at roughly 4 weeks were pooled with those who got a second dose at roughly 12 weeks. TCR sequencing was performed for more than 230 trial participants, of whom about 200 were given two doses of AZD1222 and around 25 were given two doses of MenACWY control vaccine. Trial participants were enrolled into age subgroups of 18-55, 56-69 and 70-plus years, which contained around 150, 28 and 57 TCR-sequenced participants, respectively. Broader findings and caveats from the paper: The whole spike protein was spanned by vaccine-associated CD4 TCRs, and dominant responses were seen in regions 160-218 and 743-854. In the small 56-69-year group, the increase in depth fell short of significance, most likely because of low power. Reportedly, almost half of the unique spike-specific TCRs recognized epitopes lying outside the regions that are mutated in the B.1.351 and B.1.1.7 variants. Because no samples from the day 14 peak response were available, repertoires could be characterized only after the peak T cell response. Most participants were white British and females outnumbered males, and the authors suggested that clonal diversity may have been underestimated. After two AZD1222 doses, both the breadth and the depth of spike-specific TCRs were significantly higher than at day 0 and than in MenACWY recipients. Conclusions about previously exposed vaccinees are limited because only a handful of AZD1222 recipients were SARS-CoV-2 seropositive at baseline.

About this clone: No antigen is known for it. Base-call qualities are not available, and no considerably larger clone is one nucleotide away.

The CDR3 covers 15 residues, taking in both the cysteine and the phenylalanine. Only the CDR3 DNA is retained, 45 bases long and in frame from the first base. The germline V gene sets CDR1 to MNHEY and CDR2 to SVGAGI. The trim is 6 bases for V and 7 bases for J, with a gap of 19 bases between the germline ends. The CDR3 regions of human TCRbeta chains were analyzed by immunosequencing. As for how the authors treated the data: Repertoire TCRs were matched against a reference library of SARS-CoV-2-specific TCRs generated with the MIRA antigen-specificity platform. Breadth was defined as the fraction of unique TCRs that were SARS-CoV-2-associated. Depth was defined as the fraction of total T cells that were SARS-CoV-2-associated. Each spike-specific TCR was assigned to its reactive spike region and to a CD4 or CD8 class using the MIRA data. Log10-transformed breadth and depth values were compared by one-way ANOVA with Sidak's multiple comparisons tests. TCRdb mirrors the immuneACCESS table, restricted to in-frame sequences. Some clones are absent from its copies; in checked studies, under half trace to an unresolved V gene, and the reason for the others is unknown. V and J calls and clone size are copied from that table; D and trimming were computed from the DNA. This sample has 100,000 to 120,000 clones in its table, and around 81% of those were observed once. The top ten hold roughly 4.8% of the sample.

Sample time point, as interpreted from the label and publication: baseline before first vaccination. The vaccinee samples were drawn from two UK trials, COV001 and COV002, one of which was a single-blind randomized controlled phase 2/3 trial testing AZD1222 (ChAdOx1 nCoV-19) in healthy adults. For TCRbeta chain sequencing, PBMC samples were collected from trial participants at day 0 and at day 28 after the second dose. This material consisted of peripheral blood, taken on day 0 of AZD1222 vaccination. The chain couples TRBV6-5 to TRBJ1-5; matching of 5 bases hints at TRBD1 as the D gene. This receptor was identified in an adult in good health. The CDR3 region has the sequence CASRPRGQGNQPQHF. The DNA reads as follows: TGTGCCAGCAGGCCCCGAGGGCAGGGTAACCAGCCCCAGCATTTT.